This entry concerns a single TCR beta chain. Because the CDR3 is missing its conserved closing phenylalanine or tryptophan, this is likely a read error. It is unclear where the CDR3 begins or ends on the DNA, so no DNA is shown, and the CDR3 is as TCRdb lists it. Building the TCR beta libraries relied on iRepertoire HTBI primers, and CDR3 regions underwent Arm-PCR. Original processing notes: The samples included around 65 TRBV and more than 12 TRBJ segments. A single record per CDR3 protein comes from TCRdb applying MiXCR to the multiplex PCR reads. These V and J calls are TCRdb output, not the study's own analysis. The table records more than 400,000 distinct CDR3 sequences, around 15% of them present only once. The sample comes from a study of regulatory T cells in long-lasting Graves disease. This sample's time point: newly diagnosed GD, antithyroid drugs for less than 3 months. PBMC-extracted RNA yielded the TCR library.

These data also formed part of another study, on T cells in Graves' hyperthyroidism and ophthalmopathy. In that study: During a first-round RT-PCR of the TCR CDR3, the HTBI primer set was used.

The receptor was isolated from a woman aged 30 to 39 with Graves disease. Sequenced here: peripheral blood mononuclear cells (PBMCs), sampled at new diagnosis, from a patient treated with antithyroid drugs.

This CDR3 reads CASSRPGGTS. V is TRBV7-2 and J is TRBJ2-7; whether TRBD2, the table's D call, matches the DNA was not checked. Counting both end residues, the CDR3 totals 10 amino acids. Germline-derived CDR1 and CDR2 are SGHTA and FQGNSA.